Following are 21 T cell receptor beta chains from one sample sequenced in a study of blood T cell repertoires in COVID-19. Using immunoSEQ multiplex PCR, the repertoire was profiled, and TCRdb retains in-frame clones only, with some absent. The table lists about 110,000 clones, less than 85% of them singletons. Sequences were obtained from peripheral blood. These receptors came from a woman aged 60-75 years with acute or convalescent COVID-19.

In its sample, this clone was seen once. V and J are TRBV4-3 and TRBJ2-3; D gene ambiguous. This CDR3 region has 15 residues. V lost 0 bases to trimming and J lost 0 bases, with 7 bases between them. The germline gives CDR1 LGHNA, CDR2 YSLEER. The CDR3 is CASSQDPISTDTQYF. In DNA form, the CDR3 reads TGCGCCAGCAGCCAAGACCCTATAAGCACAGATACGCAGTATTTT.

V and J are TRBV19 and TRBJ2-3; TRBD1 matches 7 bases. With V trimmed by 5 bases and J by 4 bases, 6 bases remained unmatched. The CDR3 is made up of 14 amino acids. Germline CDR1 LNHDA, CDR2 SQIVND (reference sequence). The CDR3 loop is CASSFTTGPDTQYF. CDR3 nucleotide sequence: TGTGCCAGTAGTTTCACGACAGGGCCAGATACGCAGTATTTT.

This sequence joins TRBV5-1 and TRBJ1-4, with TRBD1 identical over 7 bases. In germline, CDR1 is SGHRS, CDR2 YFSETQ. Germline trimming cut 0 bases from V and 8 bases from J; bases unmatched to any gene: 10. The CDR3 length is 16 residues. This chain's CDR3 is CASSLERTGASEKLFF. The CDR3 nucleotides read TGCGCCAGCAGCTTGGAACGAACAGGGGCATCCGAAAAACTGTTTTTT.

The J gene is TRBJ2-2, the V gene TRBV28; D remains unclear. The V end lost 8 bases, the J end lost 7 bases, and 11 bases lay between the germline ends. Germline loops: CDR1 MDHEN, CDR2 SYDVKM. This CDR3 is built from 12 residues. The CDR3 loop is CASRLPGGELFF. CDR3 nucleotides: TGTGCCAGCCGCCTTCCAGGCGGGGAGCTGTTTTTT.

The J gene is TRBJ2-7, the V gene TRBV3-1 (or the pseudogene TRBV3-2); no clear D. Trimming stripped 4 bases from V and 1 base from J, with 8 bases between. CDR3 length: 13 amino acids. Germline assignment: CDR1 LGHDT and CDR2 YNNKEL (reference sequence). The CDR3 region is CASSPSASYEQYF. The CDR3 DNA reads TGTGCCAGCAGCCCGTCTGCGTCCTACGAGCAGTACTTC.

This sequence joins TRBV28 and TRBJ2-7; the D gene is possibly TRBD2 (6 bases). This CDR3 has 14 residues. The ends were cut back, 5 bases at V and 2 bases at J, with 13 bases in the middle. Germline CDR1 reads MDHEN; CDR2 reads SYDVKM. CDR3 sequence: CASSPSVYPYEQYF. The CDR3 nucleotides are TGTGCCAGCAGTCCTAGCGTGTACCCCTACGAGCAGTACTTC.

The rearrangement uses TRBV4-3 and TRBJ2-1; TRBD2 aligns across 7 bases. V lost 1 base to trimming and J lost 12 bases; unmatched junction nucleotides: 9. The CDR3 runs to 14 residues. CDR1 LGHNA and CDR2 YSLEER come from the germline V gene. The CDR3 loop reads CASSQVLGGRGQFF. In DNA, the CDR3 is TGCGCCAGCAGCCAAGTCCTGGGGGGGAGGGGGCAGTTCTTC.

V is TRBV6-5 and J is TRBJ1-2, with D maybe TRBD1 (5 bases). CDR1 and CDR2 (germline): MNHEY, SVGAGI. The CDR3 is 14 residues long. Trimming left V 8 bases short and J 4 bases short, with 17 bases between. The CDR3 DNA reads TGTGCCAGCTCCCAAAGCGGGGACGGCTATGGCTACACCTTC. Translation gives CASSQSGDGYGYTF.

The J gene is TRBJ1-1, the V gene TRBV24-1; TRBD1 might be the D (6 bases). Trimming pared 3 bases from V and 7 bases from J, leaving 11 bases between. The CDR3 has 13 residues. Germline V CDR1 and CDR2: KGHDR, SFDVKD. CDR3 sequence: CATSDGGQLEAFF. The DNA of the CDR3 is TGTGCCACCAGTGATGGCGGACAGCTTGAAGCTTTCTTT.

The CDR3, as DNA: TGTGCCAGCAGCGTAGTTGGGGCGGGGGGAAGCAATGAGCAGTTCTTC. Its translation is CASSVVGAGGSNEQFF. This chain joins TRBV9 and TRBJ2-1, with 8 bases identical to TRBD2. Germline V gene data show CDR1 as SGDLS and CDR2 as YYNGEE. V lost 0 bases and J lost 6; bases outside the gene matches: 8. This CDR3 contains 16 residues.

The chain uses TRBV28 and TRBJ1-5; maybe TRBD1 (6 bases). Germline CDR1 reads MDHEN; CDR2 reads SYDVKM. V dropped 5 bases and J dropped 6 bases, with 17 bases sitting between them. The CDR3 runs 15 residues. The CDR3 DNA is TGTGCCAGCAGTGCCCTCAGGGGAATTCCTCAGCCCCAGCATTTT. Translation: CASSALRGIPQPQHF.

This sequence joins TRBV27 and TRBJ1-2; possible D gene TRBD1, 5 bases. The CDR3 contains 13 residues. The V gene's germline CDR1 is MNHEY and CDR2 SMNVEV (reference sequence). The V and J ends lost 2 bases and 5 bases respectively, with 9 bases between them. CDR3 sequence (DNA): TGTGCCAGCAGTTTAGGAGGGACGTATGGCTACACCTTC. It translates to CASSLGGTYGYTF.

This clone occurred once. The chain employs TRBV25-1 and TRBJ1-2; TRBD1 agrees at 10 bases. The CDR3 sequence is 13 residues long. Germline values: CDR1 MGHDK, CDR2 SYGVNS. J was trimmed by 4 bases and V by 6 bases; bases with no gene match: 2. The CDR3 nucleotides read TGTGCCAGCAGGAGACAGGGGGCCTATGGCTACACCTTC. It specifies CASRRQGAYGYTF.

This chain joins TRBV6-4 and TRBJ1-1; D is perhaps TRBD1 (6 bases). The CDR3 runs 13 residues. V was trimmed by 5 bases and J by 3 bases, leaving 10 bases between them. Germline lookup yields CDR1 MRHNA and CDR2 SNTAGT. The CDR3 bases are TGTGCCAGCAGTAACAGGGCGGACACTGAAGCTTTCTTT. Translated, it gives CASSNRADTEAFF.

This chain connects TRBV7-9 to TRBJ2-1; the match to TRBD2 covers 7 bases. This CDR3 comprises 13 residues. Germline V gene sequence: CDR1 SEHNR, CDR2 FQNEAQ (reference sequence). V was clipped by 1 base and J by 7 bases; unmatched bases: 1. CDR3 in amino acids: CASSLGGGNEQFF. CDR3 bases: TGTGCCAGCAGCTTAGGCGGGGGTAATGAGCAGTTCTTC.

This clone showed up just once. CDR3 bases: TGTGCCAGCAGCGCCAATAGCGGCGCCAGAGGCACCGGGGAGCTGTTTTTT. Protein: CASSANSGARGTGELFF. This chain uses TRBV7-9 with TRBJ2-2, with D possibly being TRBD2 (6 bases). Germline CDR1 reads SEHNR; CDR2 reads FQNEAQ (reference sequence). This CDR3 has 17 residues. Deletions cut 5 bases from V and 4 bases from J, with 20 bases between.

The chain links TRBV5-1 to TRBJ2-3, with TRBD2 matching 14 bases. Germline V gene sequence: CDR1 SGHRS, CDR2 YFSETQ. The CDR3 has 18 residues. V was pared by 3 bases and J by 1 base, with 7 bases of the junction left unmatched. CDR3 nucleotide sequence: TGCGCCAGCAGCTACGGACTAGCGGGGGGAATCGGCACAGATACGCAGTATTTT. Residues: CASSYGLAGGIGTDTQYF.

V and J are TRBV28 and TRBJ2-3, with D maybe TRBD2 (6 bases). The CDR3 extends over 15 amino acids. Germline V gene sequence: CDR1 MDHEN, CDR2 SYDVKM. V lost 5 bases and J lost 0, with 12 bases in between. The CDR3 loop reads CASSPTRTSTDTQYF. DNA for the CDR3: TGTGCCAGCAGTCCGACTAGGACTAGCACAGATACGCAGTATTTT.

The genes are TRBV2 and TRBJ2-1; 8 bases match TRBD2. The CDR3 runs 15 residues. Per the germline V gene, CDR1 is SNHLY and CDR2 is FYNNEI. The ends lost 6 bases at V and 4 bases at J; junction bases unmatched: 8. The CDR3 reads CASRVGGDFYNEQFF. The CDR3 DNA reads as TGTGCCAGCAGAGTCGGGGGGGATTTTTACAATGAGCAGTTCTTC.

The chain is built from TRBV19 and TRBJ2-1; D is perhaps TRBD2 (6 bases). V lost 5 bases and J 7 bases, leaving 12 bases between the germline ends. Germline values: CDR1 LNHDA, CDR2 SQIVND (reference sequence). This CDR3 is 13 amino acids long. CDR3 amino acids: CASSETGGNEQFF. Here the CDR3 DNA reads TGTGCCAGTAGTGAAACCGGGGGTAATGAGCAGTTCTTC.

V usage is TRBV28 and J usage is TRBJ1-3; D possibly corresponds to TRBD1 (5 bases). The CDR3 spans 14 residues. V lost 4 bases and J 2 bases, leaving 9 bases between the germline ends. Germline V gene sequence: CDR1 MDHEN, CDR2 SYDVKM. The CDR3 region is CASSSLDTGNTIYF. Written as DNA, the CDR3 is TGTGCCAGCAGTTCCTTGGACACTGGAAACACCATATATTTT.